This T cell receptor beta chain was identified during a study of T cell responses to AZD1222 COVID-19 vaccine. The V end was cut by 3 bases, the J end by 3 bases, with 9 bases between. Germline assignment: CDR1 DFQATT and CDR2 SNEGSKA (reference sequence). The CDR3 spans 13 residues. Using immunoSEQ multiplex PCR, the repertoire was profiled, and TCRdb retains in-frame clones only, with some absent. The table lists 150,000 to 200,000 clones, 85% to 95% of them singletons. The sequencing used peripheral blood, collected on day 0 of AZD1222 vaccination. This TCR derives from an adult in good health. J is TRBJ1-5 and V is TRBV20-1; D is ambiguous. The CDR3 region is CSASLQPNQPQHF. As DNA, the CDR3 is TGCAGTGCTAGTTTGCAGCCCAATCAGCCCCAGCATTTT.